This is a list of T cell receptor beta chains from one sample in a study of T cell repertoires in cytomegalovirus infection. Their cognate antigens are unknown. Via MiXCR, TCRdb re-called the reads, giving one row per CDR3 protein. The sample has hundreds of thousands of distinct CDR3 sequences; about 33% are singletons. The sequences come from cultured PBMCs, collected from culture after CMV antigen stimulation. The origin of the receptors is a human donor in good health (CMV status not recorded). Some clones in this sample may be carry-over from other donors' samples. Both conserved end residues are part of each CDR3. The D gene is left open where the match is weak. Rows may omit the clone size; those that give it use once, few, many or a size class.

CDR3 protein: CASSLGQATSTDTQYF
CDR3 DNA: TGTGCCAGCAGCCTGGGGCAGGCCACTAGCACAGATACGCAGTATTTT
J gene: TRBJ2-3
V gene: TRBV7-2
clone size: NA
D gene: NA

CDR3 protein: CASSLTGRAGGENIQYF
CDR3 DNA: TGTGCCAGCAGCTTAACAGGCAGGGCCGGTGGTGAAAACATTCAGTACTTC
J gene: TRBJ2-4
V gene: TRBV7-2
clone size: NA
D gene: NA

CDR3 protein: CATSASFRDREEAHNEQFF
CDR3 DNA: TGTGCCACCAGTGCCTCGTTCCGGGACAGGGAGGAGGCACACAATGAGCAGTTCTTC
J gene: TRBJ2-1
V gene: TRBV24-1
clone size: few
D gene: TRBD1

CDR3 protein: CASSLASGGVDNEQFF
CDR3 DNA: TGTGCCAGCAGCTTAGCGTCAGGGGGAGTCGACAATGAGCAGTTCTTC
J gene: TRBJ2-1
V gene: TRBV7-6
clone size: few
D gene: TRBD1

CDR3 protein: CASAPTGGRPKLFF
CDR3 DNA: TGTGCCAGCGCCCCGACAGGGGGCAGGCCTAAACTGTTTTTT
J gene: TRBJ1-4
V gene: TRBV28
clone size: few
D gene: TRBD1

CDR3 protein: CASALSGEQFF
CDR3 DNA: TGTGCTAGTGCTCTCTCGGGGGAGCAGTTCTTC
J gene: TRBJ2-1
V gene: TRBV12-5
clone size: NA
D gene: NA

CDR3 protein: CASNSRGSPSGANVLTF
CDR3 DNA: TGTGCCAGCAACTCTCGGGGTTCCCCCTCTGGGGCCAACGTCCTGACTTTC
J gene: TRBJ2-6
V gene: TRBV27
clone size: few
D gene: NA

CDR3 protein: CASRGSGRSSEQFF
CDR3 DNA: TGTGCCAGCAGAGGTAGCGGGAGGTCATCTGAGCAGTTCTTC
J gene: TRBJ2-1
V gene: TRBV6-2/TRBV6-3
clone size: NA
D gene: TRBD2

CDR3 protein: CASSQDHLENYEQYF
CDR3 DNA: TGCGCCAGCAGCCAAGATCACCTAGAGAACTACGAGCAGTACTTC
J gene: TRBJ2-7
V gene: TRBV4-1
clone size: few
D gene: NA

CDR3 protein: CASRDGTGGAQPQHF
CDR3 DNA: TGTGCCAGCCGCGACGGGACAGGGGGGGCTCAGCCCCAGCATTTT
J gene: TRBJ1-5
V gene: TRBV7-2
clone size: NA
D gene: TRBD1

CDR3 protein: CASSGVRTLSGTSSYEQYF
CDR3 DNA: TGTGCCAGCAGTGGTGTTCGGACCTTAAGCGGGACGAGCTCCTACGAGCAGTACTTC
J gene: TRBJ2-7
V gene: TRBV25-1
clone size: NA
D gene: TRBD2

CDR3 protein: CSARIAGVGETQYF
CDR3 DNA: TGCAGTGCTAGAATTGCGGGAGTCGGGGAGACCCAGTACTTC
J gene: TRBJ2-5
V gene: TRBV20-1
clone size: few
D gene: TRBD2

CDR3 protein: CASSMPGRSRDTQYF
CDR3 DNA: TGCGCCAGCAGTATGCCTGGGAGATCGAGAGATACGCAGTATTTT
J gene: TRBJ2-3
V gene: TRBV10-2
clone size: few
D gene: NA

CDR3 protein: CASSLRSEAFF
CDR3 DNA: TGTGCCAGCAGCTTAAGATCCGAAGCTTTCTTT
J gene: TRBJ1-1
V gene: TRBV7-2
clone size: few
D gene: NA